Listed here are 26 T cell receptor beta chains from one sample, sequenced in a study of T cells in tuberculosis. Sequencing was performed with immunoSEQ multiplex PCR; in TCRdb, only in-frame clones are kept and a portion is missing. The sample has roughly 45,000 clones, approximately 94% seen once. Material for sequencing was PBMCs. The receptor set was obtained from a donor aged 10 to 29 with latent tuberculosis or without tuberculosis infection. Some clones in this sample may be carry-over from other donors' samples.

CDR3 DNA: TGTGCCAGCAGCCGACTAGCGGGGCACACAGATACGCAGTATTTT. Amino acids: CASSRLAGHTDTQYF. The rearrangement joins TRBV7-2 to TRBJ2-3, with 11 bases aligning to TRBD2. Germline lookup yields CDR1 SGHTA and CDR2 FQGNSA. V was clipped by 5 bases and J by 2 bases; unmatched bases: 3. The length of the CDR3 is 15 residues.

In its sample, this clone was seen once. This rearrangement joins TRBV19 to TRBJ1-2, with D tentatively TRBD1 (6 bases). The CDR3 is made up of 13 amino acids. Germline V gives CDR1 LNHDA, CDR2 SQIVND (reference sequence). V was shortened by 5 bases and J by 14 bases, with 21 bases between the two germline ends. The CDR3 DNA reads as TGTGCCAGTAGTCTCCGGGCAGGGGCAGCGGGGACCTTC. Translation: CASSLRAGAAGTF.

The V call is TRBV6-1, the J call TRBJ1-5; 8 bases map to TRBD1. There are 17 residues in the CDR3. Germline-derived CDR1 and CDR2 are MNHNS and SASEGT. Trimming cost V 4 bases and J 0 bases; bases outside gene matches: 8. The CDR3: CASSVQQGGNSNQPQHF. The CDR3 region has the DNA TGTGCCAGCAGTGTACAACAGGGGGGGAATAGCAATCAGCCCCAGCATTTT.

V gene TRBV30 combines with J gene TRBJ2-7; a possible D gene is TRBD2 (6 bases). Germline V lookup: CDR1 GTSNPN, CDR2 SVGIG (reference sequence). The CDR3 has 12 amino acids. V lost 0 bases to trimming and J lost 7 bases, with 10 bases between them. CDR3 amino acids: CAWSVVGGEQYF. As DNA, the CDR3 is TGTGCCTGGAGTGTAGTTGGGGGGGAGCAGTACTTC. Complete variable domain (other parts from reference TRBV30 and TRBJ2-7): SQTIHQWPATLVQPVGSPLSLECTVEGTSNPNLYWYRQAAGRGLQLLFYSVGIGQISSEVPQNLSASRPQDRQFILSSKKLLLSDSGFYLCAWSVVGGEQYFGPGTRLTVT.

This clone counts as medium-sized. This chain uses TRBV5-4 with TRBJ1-2, with D maybe TRBD1 (6 bases). V gave up 3 bases and J gave up 10 bases, with 16 bases separating them. CDR3 length: 13 residues. CDR1 SGHNT and CDR2 YYREEE come from the germline V gene (reference sequence). The CDR3 DNA sequence: TGTGCCAGCAGCTCCCCGGTGGGGGGGCACTACACCTTC. Its protein product is CASSSPVGGHYTF.

The chain carries TRBV19 and TRBJ2-3, with TRBD2 identical over 11 bases. The CDR3 extends over 15 amino acids. With V trimmed by 6 bases and J by 3 bases, 5 bases remained unmatched. Germline CDR1 and CDR2: LNHDA and SQIVND (reference sequence). Here the CDR3 DNA reads TGTGCCAGTAGAATAACTAGCGGGAGTACAGATACGCAGTATTTT. Translating it yields CASRITSGSTDTQYF.

The rearrangement joins TRBV6-5 to TRBJ2-1, with 10 bases that match TRBD2. The CDR3 has 14 residues. V dropped 5 bases and J dropped 9; count of bases not matched to a gene: 7. Germline V gives CDR1 MNHEY, CDR2 SVGAGI. Here the CDR3 DNA reads TGTGCCAGCAGTCGAGGACTAGCGGAGACTGAGCAGTTCTTC. It specifies CASSRGLAETEQFF.

The chain carries TRBV4-3 and TRBJ1-4, with D maybe TRBD1 (5 bases). V was shortened by 1 base and J by 5 bases, with 11 bases between the two germline ends. The CDR3 has 15 residues. Germline values: CDR1 LGHNA, CDR2 YSLEER. The CDR3 loop is CASSQATGINEKLFF. Here the CDR3 DNA reads TGCGCCAGCAGCCAAGCCACAGGAATAAATGAAAAACTGTTTTTT.

The CDR3 is CASSSQGQGRTEAFF. The CDR3 nucleotides read TGTGCCAGTAGTTCCCAGGGACAGGGGAGAACTGAAGCTTTCTTT. V is TRBV19 and J is TRBJ1-1; TRBD1 agrees at 10 bases. The V and J ends lost 5 bases and 5 bases, in that order; junction bases with no gene match: 8. Germline V gene lookup returns CDR1 LNHDA and CDR2 SQIVND (reference sequence). The CDR3 sequence is 15 residues long.

The V call is TRBV6-5, the J call TRBJ2-3; 11 positions match TRBD2. With 5 bases clipped from V and 4 bases from J, the junction kept 2 bases outside the gene matches. Germline CDR1 reads MNHEY; CDR2 reads SVGAGI. CDR3 size: 14 residues. The CDR3: CASSRGLAADTQYF. The CDR3, as DNA: TGTGCCAGCAGTCGGGGACTAGCGGCAGATACGCAGTATTTT.

The chain employs TRBV19 and TRBJ1-3; D might be TRBD1 (5 bases). The V gene's germline CDR1 is LNHDA and CDR2 SQIVND (reference sequence). Deletions cut 2 bases from V and 4 bases from J, with 9 bases between. CDR3 length: 14 amino acids. CDR3 in amino acids: CASSIRGTGNTIYF. CDR3 sequence (DNA): TGTGCCAGTAGTATACGGGGGACGGGAAACACCATATATTTT.

This sequence joins TRBV28 and TRBJ2-7; 10 nucleotides line up with TRBD1. The J segment lost 4 bases and the V segment lost 9 bases, leaving 21 bases of the junction unmatched. The CDR3 totals 18 residues. Germline V CDR1 and CDR2: MDHEN, SYDVKM. The CDR3 bases are TGTGCCAGTCAGCCCGGGACAGGGGTCCAAACACTTCATTACGAGCAGTACTTC. Its protein is CASQPGTGVQTLHYEQYF.

The J gene is TRBJ2-7, the V gene TRBV4-1; D call uncertain. Germline CDR1 MGHRA, CDR2 YSYEKL. The CDR3 extends over 14 amino acids. Trimming removed 0 bases from V and 4 bases from J, with 10 bases in between. CDR3: CASSQELGSYEQYF. The CDR3 nucleotides read TGCGCCAGCAGCCAAGAGCTCGGGTCTTACGAGCAGTACTTC.

This clone was observed once. This chain joins TRBV11-2 and TRBJ2-1; perhaps TRBD2 as D (5 bases). This CDR3 contains 13 residues. The V end lost 5 bases, the J end lost 1 base, and 6 bases lay between the germline ends. From germline, CDR1 is SGHAT and CDR2 FQNNGV. This chain's CDR3 is CASSGSSYNEQFF. CDR3 nucleotides: TGTGCCAGCAGCGGGAGTTCCTACAATGAGCAGTTCTTC.

This chain links TRBV9 with TRBJ2-7; TRBD2 agrees at 11 bases. The germline gives CDR1 SGDLS, CDR2 YYNGEE. This CDR3 spans 14 amino acids. The trim removed 4 bases at V and 5 bases at J, leaving 5 bases unmatched. The CDR3 reads CASSLAGGIHEQYF. The CDR3 region has the DNA TGTGCCAGCAGCCTAGCGGGAGGAATCCACGAGCAGTACTTC.

The chain links TRBV7-9 to TRBJ2-5; weak D call: TRBD1 (6 bases). This CDR3 contains 14 residues. Per germline, CDR1 SEHNR and CDR2 FQNEAQ (reference sequence). Trimming took off 2 bases at V and 4 bases at J, with 11 bases between the two ends. This CDR3 reads CASSLFGGGETQYF. The CDR3 DNA sequence: TGTGCCAGCAGCTTATTTGGGGGCGGAGAGACCCAGTACTTC.

This clone was detected only once. The V gene is TRBV7-8, the J gene TRBJ2-3; D ambiguous. Germline CDR1 is SGHVS and CDR2 is FQNEAQ. CDR3 length: 12 amino acids. V was cut by 5 bases and J by 3 bases, with 6 bases left in between. CDR3 DNA: TGTGCCAGCAGCCGTTTAACAGATACGCAGTATTTT. Translated, it gives CASSRLTDTQYF. Looking up the rest from reference TRBV7-8 and TRBJ2-3 gives the full variable domain: GAGVSQSPRYKVAKRGQDVALRCDPISGHVSLFWYQQALGQGPEFLTYFQNEAQLDKSGLPSDRFFAERPEGSVSTLKIQRTQQEDSAVYLCASSRLTDTQYFGPGTRLTVL.

This chain links TRBV19 with TRBJ1-1; 7 nucleotides match TRBD1. V lost 11 bases, J lost 1 base, and 10 bases stayed unmatched. The CDR3 consists of 14 residues. Germline V gene data show CDR1 as LNHDA and CDR2 as SQIVND (reference sequence). The CDR3: CAVRTGFRNTEAFF. The CDR3 DNA reads as TGTGCCGTACGGACAGGTTTCAGGAACACTGAAGCTTTCTTT.

J is TRBJ1-1 and V is TRBV5-1, with D unresolved. The V and J ends lost 0 bases and 4 bases respectively, with 13 bases between them. The CDR3 covers 15 residues. Germline V CDR1 and CDR2: SGHRS, YFSETQ. CDR3 coding DNA: TGCGCCAGCAGCTTGGCTTTTGGCGGATTCACTGAAGCTTTCTTT. This encodes CASSLAFGGFTEAFF.

The gene calls are TRBV4-3 and TRBJ1-2; maybe TRBD1 (6 bases). With 4 bases removed from V and 0 bases from J, the gap between germline ends came to 12 bases. Germline V lookup: CDR1 LGHNA, CDR2 YSLEER. This CDR3 region has 15 residues. The CDR3 sequence is CASSPSRGPNYGYTF. DNA of the CDR3: TGCGCCAGCAGCCCCTCCAGGGGCCCTAACTATGGCTACACCTTC.

The chain joins TRBV6-5 to TRBJ2-7; TRBD2 agrees at 7 bases. The trim removed 5 bases at V and 3 bases at J, leaving 10 bases unmatched. The V gene's germline CDR1 is MNHEY and CDR2 SVGAGI. The CDR3 loop spans 15 amino acids. CDR3 amino acids: CASSLLGGEGYEQYF. The CDR3 DNA is TGTGCCAGCAGTCTCCTTGGGGGGGAGGGCTACGAGCAGTACTTC.

The gene calls are TRBV28 and TRBJ1-2; possible D gene TRBD1, 5 bases. Germline V gives CDR1 MDHEN, CDR2 SYDVKM. Trimming took off 3 bases at V and 7 bases at J, with 12 bases between the two ends. This CDR3 is built from 13 residues. CDR3 residues: CASSLSGRGGYTF. In nucleotides, the CDR3 is TGTGCCAGCAGTTTGTCAGGGCGGGGTGGCTACACCTTC.

The CDR3 DNA sequence: TGTGCCAGCAGCCTCGAGCATTCCTATGGCTACACCTTC. Protein product: CASSLEHSYGYTF. The rearrangement uses TRBV14 and TRBJ1-2, with no clear D. The CDR3 is 13 residues long. V was trimmed by 4 bases and J by 4 bases, leaving 10 bases between them. Germline V lookup: CDR1 SGHDN, CDR2 FVKESK.

This chain links TRBV19 with TRBJ2-5, with D possibly being TRBD2 (6 bases). Germline V gene sequence: CDR1 LNHDA, CDR2 SQIVND (reference sequence). The V and J ends lost 5 bases and 5 bases respectively, with 9 bases between them. This CDR3 is built from 12 residues. Here the CDR3 DNA reads TGTGCCAGTAGTGGAGGGTGGGAGACCCAGTACTTC. Residues: CASSGGWETQYF.

This clone was seen just once. The chain employs TRBV7-9 and TRBJ2-1, with 8 bases fitting TRBD2. CDR3 length: 14 amino acids. J gave up 8 bases and V 5 bases, and 8 bases lay outside the gene matches. The V gene's germline CDR1 is SEHNR and CDR2 FQNEAQ (reference sequence). Written as DNA, the CDR3 is TGTGCCAGCAGCCCCCGGACTAGCTTGGATGAGCAGTTCTTC. Encoded protein: CASSPRTSLDEQFF.

The chain is built from TRBV7-2 and TRBJ2-7, with 7 bases that match TRBD2. With V trimmed by 4 bases and J by 3 bases, 3 bases remained unmatched. The CDR3 extends over 13 amino acids. Germline CDR1 is SGHTA and CDR2 is FQGNSA. The CDR3, as DNA: TGTGCCAGCAGCTATTCGGGGGGCTACGAGCAGTACTTC. Protein: CASSYSGGYEQYF.